The entry below describes one TCR beta chain. This clone was observed a single time. Its antigen is still unknown. Base qualities are not provided; no much larger clone lies one nucleotide away. Library preparation employed the immunoSEQ multiplex PCR assay. The study's own analysis went as follows. A statistical classification framework was built for diagnosing cytomegalovirus status from the catalog of TCR beta chain sequences. Held by TCRdb, this immuneACCESS table contains in-frame sequences only and omits some clones. Under half of the omission traces to an unresolved V gene where checked; the cause of the rest is unknown. That table is the source of V, J and clone size, and D and trimming were worked out from the DNA. The sample yields around 150,000 clones; roughly 80% were counted once. The top ten clonotypes cover 10% to 13% of the sample. The data originate from a study of cytomegalovirus exposure and HLA in healthy donors (dated by TCRdb to the late 2010s). Broadly, across the study: According to a later analysis, the approximately 120 validation repertoires were produced on the same platform as the approximately 610 repertoires of the first cohort. To predict cytomegalovirus infection status, the study combined high-throughput TCR immunosequencing, statistical association of individual TCRs with disease status, and machine learning. Besides the first cohort of under 700 subjects, a separate validation cohort made up of 120 or so different subjects was used. The study aimed to test whether cataloging public T cell receptors could reveal signatures of past pathogen exposure.

What the authors observed across the whole study: Subsequent analysis determined that TCRs grouped into clusters in the first cohort also showed a tendency toward co-occurrence across the roughly 120 validation repertoires, and approximately 94% of cluster scores exceeded 0. Across donors, most TCR sequences were observed very rarely, whereas some public TCRs were present in many individuals. A few of the identified cytomegalovirus-associated TCR beta chains were confirmed in vitro to be specific for cytomegalovirus antigens. The authors suggested that the approach could potentially be extended to other disease states and immunological phenotypes. The classifier was reported to diagnose cytomegalovirus status with high specificity and sensitivity in both the original and validation cohorts. A later analysis lacked HLA typing for the validation cohort, so it scored co-occurrence in that cohort across all 120 repertoires. In the study, around 150 TCR beta chains were listed as associated with cytomegalovirus.

CDR1 SGHTA and CDR2 FQGNSA were looked up in the germline V gene. V is trimmed back by 5 bases and J by 2 bases, and the junction contains 6 bases that no gene match accounts for. The CDR3 holds 15 amino acids from the cysteine to the phenylalanine. The retained sequence is limited to the CDR3, 45 bases, with the frame set at the first base. The donors were included in the validation cohort of 120 subjects, a group kept apart from the approximately 700-subject first cohort. This sequence originates from a man aged 30-40 years in good health and CMV-seropositive. The sequence joins TRBV7-2 to TRBJ1-5, with 7 junctional bases fitting TRBD1. The source material was PBMCs. The CDR3 here reads CASSATGVGNQPQHF. The nucleotide sequence is given as TGTGCCAGCAGCGCCACAGGGGTTGGCAATCAGCCCCAGCATTTT. Outside the CDR3, residues come from the reference TRBV7-2 and TRBJ1-5 proteins, so the full variable domain is: GAGVSQSPSNKVTEKGKDVELRCDPISGHTALYWYRQSLGQGLEFLIYFQGNSAPDKSGLPSDRFSAERTGGSVSTLTIQRTQQEDSAVYLCASSATGVGNQPQHFGDGTRLSIL.